This note documents a single TCR beta chain sequence. Its specificity is not known. CDR3 length equals 13 residues. V was clipped by 1 base and J by 4 bases, with 7 bases between them. CDR1 and CDR2 (germline): SGHDT, YYEEEE. Profiling relied on immunoSEQ multiplex PCR, and the TCRdb table lists in-frame clones only, not all of them. The table lists roughly 170,000 clones, under 95% of them singletons. The data are from a study of T cell responses to AZD1222 COVID-19 vaccine. Points from the study as a whole: Per reports, nearly half of all spike-specific TCRs target regions that are unmutated in variants. Vaccine-associated CD4 TCRs ranged over spike, dominating at 160-218 and 743-854. The donor group comprised mostly white British people and more females; the analysis possibly underestimated clonal diversity.

The starting material was peripheral blood, obtained 28 days after the second AZD1222 dose. The sequence came from an adult who received the AZD1222 COVID-19 vaccine. J is TRBJ2-3 and V is TRBV5-6; possible D gene TRBD2, 6 bases. CDR3 amino acids: CASSLPSADTQYF. The CDR3 coding sequence is TGTGCCAGCAGCTTGCCTAGCGCAGATACGCAGTATTTT. The variable domain in full, with the rest retrieved from reference TRBV5-6 and TRBJ2-3, is DAGVTQSPTHLIKTRGQQVTLRCSPKSGHDTVSWYQQALGQGPQFIFQYYEEEERQRGNFPDRFSGHQFPNYSSELNVNALLLGDSALYLCASSLPSADTQYFGPGTRLTVL.